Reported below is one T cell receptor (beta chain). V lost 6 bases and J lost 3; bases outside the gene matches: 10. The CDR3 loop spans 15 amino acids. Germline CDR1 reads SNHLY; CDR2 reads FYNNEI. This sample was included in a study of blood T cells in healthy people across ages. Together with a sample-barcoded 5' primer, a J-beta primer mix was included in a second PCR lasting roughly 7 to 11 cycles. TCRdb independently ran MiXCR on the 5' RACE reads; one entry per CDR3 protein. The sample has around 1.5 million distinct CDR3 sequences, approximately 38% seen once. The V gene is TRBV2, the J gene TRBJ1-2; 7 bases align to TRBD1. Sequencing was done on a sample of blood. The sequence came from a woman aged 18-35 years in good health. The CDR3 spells CASSDSQGEHYGYTF. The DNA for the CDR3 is TGTGCCAGCAGCGACTCGCAGGGGGAGCACTATGGCTACACCTTC.